The sequence of this T cell receptor beta chain was determined in a study of blood T cells in healthy people across ages. Trimming took 5 bases from V and 8 from J; bases not matched to a gene: 6. The V gene's germline CDR1 is ENHRY and CDR2 SYGVKD. This CDR3 has 15 amino acids. Using a J-beta primer mix together with a sample-barcoded 5' primer, a second PCR was run for about 6 to 11 cycles. Unique molecular identifiers of 12 random nucleotides labeled each cDNA. TCRdb re-called the 5' RACE reads through MiXCR, storing one row per CDR3 protein. The data show hundreds of thousands of distinct CDR3 sequences, about 48% seen once.

What was sequenced was blood. This receptor was obtained from an elderly man in good health. This chain joins TRBV10-3 and TRBJ2-1; 13 bases agree with TRBD2. The DNA for the CDR3 is TGTGCCATCAGTCCCGGACTAGCGGGAGTCGATGAGCAGTTCTTC. It encodes CAISPGLAGVDEQFF.